The 5 T cell receptor beta chains below were found in one sample sequenced in a study of technical replicates of blood from a few donors. Assay: immunoSEQ multiplex PCR; the TCRdb copy retains only in-frame clones and omits some. The table shows approximately 75,000 clones, with around 97% occurring only once. The material sequenced was T cells isolated from PBMCs. Source of these receptors: a human donor in good health.

The chain couples TRBV30 to TRBJ2-1; D unclear. Germline CDR1 is GTSNPN and CDR2 is SVGIG (reference sequence). The V gene lost 1 base and the J gene lost 7 bases, with 11 bases spanning the gap. The CDR3 has 13 amino acids. The CDR3 DNA reads TGTGCCTGGAGTGATGACTTTGAGAATGAGCAGTTCTTC. Translating it yields CAWSDDFENEQFF. Together with reference TRBV30 and TRBJ2-1, the CDR3 gives the full variable domain: SQTIHQWPATLVQPVGSPLSLECTVEGTSNPNLYWYRQAAGRGLQLLFYSVGIGQISSEVPQNLSASRPQDRQFILSSKKLLLSDSGFYLCAWSDDFENEQFFGPGTRLTVL.

The rearrangement uses TRBV6-6 and TRBJ1-1; TRBD1 agrees at 8 bases. The CDR3 length is 13 residues. J lost 2 bases, V lost 6 bases, and 2 bases had no gene match. Per germline, CDR1 MNHNY and CDR2 SVGAGI (reference sequence). The CDR3 sequence: CASSGQGNTEAFF. Here the CDR3 DNA reads TGTGCCAGCAGCGGACAGGGAAACACTGAAGCTTTCTTT.

The V and J genes are TRBV29-1 and TRBJ1-2; TRBD1 agrees at 9 bases. Losses at the gene ends were 6 bases for V and 6 bases for J; bases not matched to a gene: 2. The CDR3 runs to 11 residues. Germline V CDR1 and CDR2: SQVTM, ANQGSEA. The CDR3 loop reads CSVGTGNGYTF. In nucleotides, the CDR3 is TGCAGCGTCGGGACAGGGAATGGCTACACCTTC.

The rearrangement links TRBV6-5 to TRBJ2-5; 12 nucleotides match TRBD1. Germline values: CDR1 MNHEY, CDR2 SVGAGI. CDR3 size: 15 residues. The junction had 7 bases not matched to a gene; V was cut back by 6 bases and J by 5 bases. In DNA form, the CDR3 reads TGTGCCAGCAGAGCCGGGACAGGGGGCTCGGAGACCCAGTACTTC. Its protein product is CASRAGTGGSETQYF.

The gene calls are TRBV6-1 and TRBJ2-7; D is perhaps TRBD1 (6 bases). Germline CDR1 reads MNHNS; CDR2 reads SASEGT. CDR3 length equals 15 residues. V was trimmed by 1 base and J by 0 bases, leaving 10 bases between them. The CDR3 bases are TGTGCCAGCAGTGAAGTAGGGGACAACTCCTACGAGCAGTACTTC. Amino acids: CASSEVGDNSYEQYF.